This T cell receptor beta chain was identified in a study of shared clonotypes between healthy human individuals. This clone was counted only a few times. TCRdb keeps only in-frame clones here, not all; method: immunoSEQ multiplex PCR. The table has approximately 2,200,000 clones, 93% seen once. V lost 8 bases and J lost 1, with 8 bases in between. Germline lookup yields CDR1 SEHNR and CDR2 FQNEAQ (reference sequence). The CDR3 is 12 residues long. Terminally differentiated effector memory CD45RA+ cells were left out of the naive CD8 fraction, which was CD45RO-negative and positively selected for CCR7.

The chain recombines TRBV7-9 with TRBJ1-1; unclear D gene. Sequencing was done on a sample of naive CD8+ T cells from PBMCs. This clonotype was sampled from a man younger than 35 in good health. Some clones in this sample may be carry-over from other donors' samples. The CDR3 sequence: CASVYENTEAFF. The DNA for the CDR3 is TGTGCCAGCGTGTACGAGAACACTGAAGCTTTCTTT.